The entry that follows covers one T cell receptor beta chain sequence. What it binds is not known. The CDR3 is 12 residues long. V was shortened by 3 bases and J by 8 bases, with 8 bases between the two germline ends. Germline CDR1 and CDR2: SEHNR and FQNEAQ (reference sequence). The data stem from a study of long-term antiretroviral therapy in people with HIV. Study-level results: With ART, diversity went up but was still lower than in transplant donor controls. Across all time points, the repertoire was dominated by clones that expanded before ART. Among HIV repertoires, CDR3 length ranges were narrower than those of controls. Neither ART adherence, viral resistance nor therapy changes were documented.

With survey level as its setting, the immunoSEQ assay was v3.0. TCRdb's copy holds only in-frame clones and misses some; the assay was immunoSEQ multiplex PCR. Among tens of thousands of clones listed, 81% were seen once. Sample: unsorted PBMCs, taken 0.1 years before starting antiretroviral therapy. The rearrangement uses TRBV7-9 and TRBJ2-1; D ambiguous. The TCR sequence derives from a middle-aged man with HIV. The CDR3 loop reads CASSFTSDEQFF. In nucleotides, the CDR3 is TGTGCCAGCAGCTTCACCTCGGATGAGCAGTTCTTC.